Following are 9 T cell receptor beta chains from one sample sequenced in a study of CD8+CD57+ T cells in acquired aplastic anemia. Genomic DNA served as template for TCR beta VDJ and CDR3 profiling. TCRdb passed the reads through MiXCR, listing each CDR3 protein once. Seen here are about 190,000 distinct CDR3 sequences, approximately 50% observed once, and the top ten hold roughly 15%. The sequencing input was sorted CD4+, CD8+, or CD8+CD57+ T cells (not recorded which) from PBMCs. The source of these receptors is a human donor in good health, serving as a control.

The rearrangement joins TRBV7-3 to TRBJ1-6; D remains ambiguous. The V end was cut by 9 bases, the J end by 7 bases, with 10 bases between. Germline CDR1 and CDR2: SGHTA and FQGTGA. This CDR3 has 12 residues. In DNA form, the CDR3 reads TGTGCCAGTGGACCAGGAAATTCACCCCTCCACTTT. Translated: CASGPGNSPLHF.

This chain links TRBV9 with TRBJ2-3; 8 nucleotides match TRBD1. With 3 bases clipped from V and 7 bases from J, the junction kept 7 bases outside the gene matches. This CDR3 comprises 14 residues. Germline CDR1 and CDR2: SGDLS and YYNGEE. The CDR3 sequence: CASSAGDRFNTQYF. The CDR3 nucleotides are TGTGCCAGCAGCGCCGGGGACAGGTTCAATACGCAGTATTTT.

This clonotype was detected ten times or more. The chain is built from TRBV20-1 and TRBJ2-7; D is possibly TRBD1 (5 bases). Germline V CDR1 and CDR2: DFQATT, SNEGSKA (reference sequence). The CDR3 totals 13 residues. The germline V and J ends were trimmed by 6 bases and 7 bases, with 19 bases remaining between them. For the CDR3, the DNA is TGCAGTGCACCGAACCATGGGCAGGGAGAGCAGTACTTC. It yields the protein CSAPNHGQGEQYF.

To note about this clonotype: The junction shows a germline mismatch at one end, possibly a read error. This chain links TRBV6-4 with TRBJ1-6; no clear D gene. The CDR3 sequence is 14 residues long. CDR1 is MRHNA and CDR2 is SNTAGT in the germline V gene. The DNA of the CDR3 is TGTGCCAGCAGCATTCGGCCTACTTCTCACCCCCCCCACTTT. Its protein is CASSIRPTSHPPHF.

As DNA, the CDR3 is TGTGCCAGCAGAGGACAGGGGGCGAATGGCTACACCTTC. The encoded protein is CASRGQGANGYTF. The V and J genes are TRBV2 and TRBJ1-2; TRBD1 agrees at 11 bases. With 6 bases clipped from V and 6 bases from J, the junction kept 3 bases outside the gene matches. This CDR3 has 13 residues. The germline CDR1 and CDR2 sequences are SNHLY and FYNNEI.

This clonotype was seen many times. The rearrangement uses TRBV12-3 or TRBV12-4 and TRBJ1-4, with D uncertain. Deletions cut 6 bases from V and 8 bases from J, with 13 bases between. The CDR3 has 13 amino acids. The CDR3 DNA sequence: TGTGCCAGCAGGCAGAAGGAGGGAGAAAAACTGTTTTTT. Its translation: CASRQKEGEKLFF.

CDR3 sequence: CASSVDLSGANVLTF. The CDR3 coding sequence is TGTGCCAGCAGCGTAGACCTGTCTGGGGCCAACGTCCTGACTTTC. The chain uses TRBV9 and TRBJ2-6; D ambiguous. V dropped 0 bases and J dropped 1 base, with 5 bases sitting between them. This CDR3 has 15 residues. Germline CDR1 is SGDLS and CDR2 is YYNGEE. Based on the CDR3 plus reference TRBV9 and TRBJ2-6, the full variable domain is DSGVTQTPKHLITATGQRVTLRCSPRSGDLSVYWYQQSLDQGLQFLIQYYNGEERAKGNILERFSAQQFPDLHSELNLSSLELGDSALYFCASSVDLSGANVLTFGAGSRLTVL.

For the CDR3, the DNA is TGCAGTGCTAGACTCCCGACAGGGGGCACAGATACGCAGTATTTT. Its protein product is CSARLPTGGTDTQYF. The V call is TRBV29-1, the J call TRBJ2-3; 8 bases are a match to TRBD1. In germline, CDR1 is SQVTM, CDR2 ANQGSEA. The CDR3 contains 15 residues.

The chain couples TRBV30 to TRBJ1-2, with D hard to call. The V gene lost 3 bases and the J gene lost 4 bases, with 9 bases spanning the gap. Per germline, CDR1 GTSNPN and CDR2 SVGIG (reference sequence). The CDR3 contains 12 residues. The CDR3 DNA reads TGTGCCTGGAGCACTGGGGTCTATGGCTACACCTTC. Translation: CAWSTGVYGYTF.